These 26 T cell receptor beta chains share one sample of origin, sequenced in a study of Ad26.COV2.S vaccination and SARS-CoV-2 variants. The treatment was: 15 to 20 received Ad26.COV2.S at low or high dose, single or two shots; several received placebo; per-sample allocation not given. The samples date from day 63 after the first vaccine or placebo injection. TCRdb's table, derived via immunoSEQ multiplex PCR, lists solely in-frame clones and lacks some. Of roughly 320,000 clones listed, around four fifths were seen once; the top ten hold approximately 2.2%. The sample was peripheral blood, taken in a trial of Ad26.COV2.S vaccine versus placebo. These TCRs come from a person between 18 and 59 years old who received the Ad26.COV2.S COVID-19 vaccine or a placebo.

V gene TRBV11-3 combines with J gene TRBJ2-2, with 9 bases lining up with TRBD2. Germline V CDR1 and CDR2: SGHNT, YENEEA. Unmatched junction bases numbered 10, after V lost 2 bases and J lost 6 bases. This CDR3 has 17 residues. CDR3 DNA: TGTGCCAGCAGCTTACGAGCTGCGGGGGGGCTTGCCGGGGAGCTGTTTTTT. Its protein is CASSLRAAGGLAGELFF.

The genes are TRBV9 and TRBJ1-6; D is uncertain. Per the germline V gene, CDR1 is SGDLS and CDR2 is YYNGEE. The CDR3 sequence is 12 residues long. V lost 4 bases to trimming and J lost 8 bases, with 7 bases between them. CDR3 protein: CASSNVDSPLHF. The CDR3 DNA reads as TGTGCCAGCAGCAATGTGGATTCACCCCTCCACTTT.

The gene calls are TRBV28 and TRBJ1-1, with 12 bases aligning to TRBD1. Germline assignment: CDR1 MDHEN and CDR2 SYDVKM. This CDR3 has 15 amino acids. Trimming cost V 8 bases and J 4 bases; bases outside gene matches: 8. This CDR3 reads CASGDRGRRGTEAFF. Here the CDR3 DNA reads TGTGCCAGCGGGGACAGGGGGCGAAGGGGCACTGAAGCTTTCTTT.

This clone was observed once. The V and J genes are TRBV7-6 and TRBJ2-1, with 8 bases fitting TRBD1. V lost 5 bases and J lost 6; bases outside the gene matches: 12. The germline CDR1 and CDR2 sequences are SGHVS and FNYEAQ. The CDR3 covers 16 residues. CDR3 region: CASSPLTGVTGNEQFF. The CDR3 DNA sequence: TGTGCCAGCAGCCCCCTGACAGGGGTTACGGGCAATGAGCAGTTCTTC.

This sequence joins TRBV10-3 and TRBJ1-2; 7 bases line up with TRBD1. Looked up from germline, CDR1 is ENHRY and CDR2 is SYGVKD. Trimming at V came to 4 bases and at J to 3 bases, leaving 2 bases not matched to a gene. This CDR3 spans 13 amino acids. CDR3 amino acids: CAISVTGDYGYTF. CDR3 bases: TGTGCCATCAGTGTTACAGGGGACTATGGCTACACCTTC.

The chain joins TRBV19 to TRBJ1-1; the match to TRBD1 covers 9 bases. V dropped 6 bases and J dropped 4; count of bases not matched to a gene: 9. The CDR3 spans 15 residues. Germline V gives CDR1 LNHDA, CDR2 SQIVND (reference sequence). The DNA for the CDR3 is TGTGCCAGTAGGAGGACAGGGGTCGGGGTCACTGAAGCTTTCTTT. As protein: CASRRTGVGVTEAFF.

The chain employs TRBV6-2 or TRBV6-3 and TRBJ1-1; 7 bases match TRBD1. The CDR3 sequence is 17 residues long. J gave up 1 base and V 2 bases, and 10 bases lay outside the gene matches. Germline-derived CDR1 and CDR2 are MNHEY and SVGEGT. The CDR3 DNA reads TGTGCCAGCAGTTACCCAGGGGGGAGCGGCTCGAACACTGAAGCTTTCTTT. Translation gives CASSYPGGSGSNTEAFF.

In this sample, this clone turned up once. The CDR3 nucleotides read TGTGCCAGCAGGGGGCCTGGCTATGGCTACACCTTC. Translation: CASRGPGYGYTF. The J gene is TRBJ1-2, the V gene TRBV28; tentative D call: TRBD1 (5 bases). Germline assignment: CDR1 MDHEN and CDR2 SYDVKM. Trimming stripped 6 bases from V and 4 bases from J, with 9 bases between. This CDR3 is built from 12 residues.

In DNA, the CDR3 is TGTGCCAGCAGCCAAGGCGAGCTGGAGCGCTACACCTTC. It specifies CASSQGELERYTF. The rearrangement uses TRBV3-1 (or the pseudogene TRBV3-2) and TRBJ1-2; D not certain. Per the germline V gene, CDR1 is LGHDT and CDR2 is YNNKEL (reference sequence). This CDR3 is built from 13 residues. The ends were cut back, 1 base at V and 9 bases at J, with 12 bases in the middle.

The V gene is TRBV15, the J gene TRBJ2-3, with TRBD1 identical over 7 bases. Germline V gene data show CDR1 as LNHNV and CDR2 as YYDKDF (reference sequence). The ends lost 6 bases at V and 2 bases at J; junction bases unmatched: 5. The CDR3 spans 14 residues. CDR3 DNA sequence: TGTGCCACCAGGGGACAGTTTTTCACAGATACGCAGTATTTT. It translates to CATRGQFFTDTQYF.

The table lists this clone with a count of one. V is TRBV19 and J is TRBJ1-2; D unresolved. The CDR3 sequence is 12 residues long. The germline V gene has CDR1 LNHDA and CDR2 SQIVND (reference sequence). V lost 9 bases, J lost 8 bases, and 16 bases lay in between. CDR3 coding DNA: TGTGCCAGCCGGACGGGTTTTTCCGGCTACACCTTC. Amino acid sequence: CASRTGFSGYTF.

The genes are TRBV5-4 and TRBJ1-1; a possible D gene is TRBD1 (5 bases). Germline CDR1 is SGHNT and CDR2 is YYREEE (reference sequence). Trimming took 4 bases from V and 2 from J, leaving 18 bases between them. The CDR3 has 16 amino acids. The CDR3 region has the DNA TGTGCCAGCAGCCCAGCCCGACAGAACCAAAACACTGAAGCTTTCTTT. Residues: CASSPARQNQNTEAFF.

This clone was seen only a few times. The chain carries TRBV6-5 and TRBJ1-1, with D unresolved. Germline CDR1 MNHEY, CDR2 SVGAGI. V was shortened by 0 bases and J by 1 base, with 12 bases between the two germline ends. The CDR3 is 16 amino acids. The CDR3: CASSYSVPQWNTEAFF. CDR3 coding DNA: TGTGCCAGCAGTTACTCTGTCCCCCAGTGGAACACTGAAGCTTTCTTT.

CDR3 residues: CASSLSSRPGGANVLTF. Here the CDR3 DNA reads TGTGCCAGCAGTTTATCCTCCCGTCCGGGGGGGGCCAACGTCCTGACTTTC. The chain links TRBV27 to TRBJ2-6; maybe TRBD2 (5 bases). This CDR3 comprises 17 residues. V was trimmed by 0 bases and J by 4 bases, leaving 13 bases between them. The V gene's germline CDR1 is MNHEY and CDR2 SMNVEV (reference sequence).

This chain joins TRBV3-1 (or the pseudogene TRBV3-2) and TRBJ2-1, with D maybe TRBD1 (6 bases). Germline V gene sequence: CDR1 LGHDT, CDR2 YNNKEL (reference sequence). The CDR3 has 17 amino acids. V lost 0 bases and J lost 2, with 14 bases in between. The CDR3 nucleotides read TGTGCCAGCAGCCAAGATTCGGCCAGGGGCGCCTACAATGAGCAGTTCTTC. Its protein is CASSQDSARGAYNEQFF.

This chain links TRBV7-9 with TRBJ2-1, with 7 bases fitting TRBD1. This CDR3 is built from 19 residues. The J segment lost 5 bases and the V segment lost 5 bases, leaving 21 bases of the junction unmatched. Germline V gene lookup returns CDR1 SEHNR and CDR2 FQNEAQ (reference sequence). In DNA form, the CDR3 reads TGTGCCAGCAGCCATAAGCAACAGGGGAATCTAGCTGGGGACAATGAGCAGTTCTTC. It yields the protein CASSHKQQGNLAGDNEQFF.

The chain recombines TRBV3-1 (or the pseudogene TRBV3-2) with TRBJ2-3; D could derive from TRBD1 or TRBD2 (5 bases each). The germline V and J ends were trimmed by 4 bases and 2 bases, with 13 bases remaining between them. The CDR3 length is 15 residues. Germline V CDR1 and CDR2: LGHDT, YNNKEL (reference sequence). CDR3 coding DNA: TGTGCCAGCAGCCTCCGTGGGGGTGCCACAGATACGCAGTATTTT. Translated: CASSLRGGATDTQYF.

The rearrangement links TRBV30 to TRBJ2-3, with D unclear. Germline V gene data show CDR1 as GTSNPN and CDR2 as SVGIG (reference sequence). The CDR3 runs to 12 residues. V lost 2 bases and J lost 9, with 12 bases in between. The CDR3 region is CAWSSPLGTQYF. CDR3 coding DNA: TGTGCCTGGAGTTCCCCCTTAGGAACGCAGTATTTT.

The V call is TRBV12-3 or TRBV12-4, the J call TRBJ1-6, with D uncertain. V lost 6 bases to trimming and J lost 5 bases, with 8 bases between them. The CDR3 sequence is 13 residues long. The CDR3: CASSRRDNSPLHF. CDR3 DNA sequence: TGTGCCAGCAGCCGCCGGGATAATTCACCCCTCCACTTT.

The chain links TRBV6-5 to TRBJ2-7; 9 bases line up with TRBD1. Germline V gene lookup returns CDR1 MNHEY and CDR2 SVGAGI. This CDR3 is built from 15 residues. The trim removed 6 bases at V and 3 bases at J, leaving 9 bases unmatched. The CDR3 region is CASRHPRTGVYEQYF. The CDR3 nucleotides read TGTGCCAGCAGACACCCCCGGACAGGGGTCTACGAGCAGTACTTC.

This chain links TRBV2 with TRBJ1-2; D is unclear. There are 15 residues in the CDR3. The ends were cut back, 0 bases at V and 4 bases at J, with 12 bases in the middle. Looked up from germline, CDR1 is SNHLY and CDR2 is FYNNEI. This CDR3 is CASSEARTLLYGYTF. Here the CDR3 DNA reads TGTGCCAGCAGTGAAGCGAGAACACTCCTCTATGGCTACACCTTC.

The rearrangement uses TRBV19 and TRBJ2-7; D is undetermined. The CDR3 runs 15 residues. Trimming took 5 bases from V and 0 from J, leaving 14 bases between them. The germline V gene has CDR1 LNHDA and CDR2 SQIVND (reference sequence). CDR3 sequence reads: CASSFMSPSSYEQYF. CDR3 DNA: TGTGCCAGTAGTTTCATGTCACCGAGCTCCTACGAGCAGTACTTC.

This rearrangement joins TRBV28 to TRBJ1-4, with a tentative D call TRBD1 (5 bases). The CDR3 consists of 16 residues. From germline, CDR1 is MDHEN and CDR2 SYDVKM. V lost 6 bases and J 13 bases, leaving 27 bases between the germline ends. The CDR3: CASSRPVGSQGKGLFF. The CDR3 nucleotides are TGTGCCAGCAGCCGCCCCGTCGGGAGCCAGGGTAAAGGACTGTTTTTT.

This sequence joins TRBV11-3 and TRBJ1-1; 8 bases map to TRBD1. Germline V gene lookup returns CDR1 SGHNT and CDR2 YENEEA. CDR3 length: 15 residues. Trimming cost V 1 base and J 4 bases; bases outside gene matches: 5. This chain's CDR3 is CASSLVGQGGTEAFF. The DNA for the CDR3 is TGTGCCAGCAGCTTAGTTGGACAGGGCGGCACTGAAGCTTTCTTT. Complete variable domain (other parts from reference TRBV11-3 and TRBJ1-1): EAGVVQSPRYKIIEKKQPVAFWCNPISGHNTLYWYLQNLGQGPELLIRYENEEAVDDSQLPKDRFSAERLKGVDSTLKIQPAELGDSAVYLCASSLVGQGGTEAFFGQGTRLTVV.

CDR3 protein: CASNYRQGTTYEQYF. CDR3 nucleotide sequence: TGTGCCAGCAACTATCGACAGGGGACAACCTACGAGCAGTACTTC. This chain uses TRBV5-5 with TRBJ2-7; TRBD1 matches 8 bases. Germline CDR1 and CDR2: SGHKS and YYEKEE (reference sequence). The CDR3 runs to 15 residues. V lost 6 bases to trimming and J lost 2 bases; unmatched junction nucleotides: 10.

This clone came up a few times. This chain connects TRBV28 to TRBJ2-2, with TRBD2 matching 11 bases. The CDR3 is 18 amino acids. Trimming took 2 bases from V and 6 from J; bases not matched to a gene: 11. Germline V gene sequence: CDR1 MDHEN, CDR2 SYDVKM. This CDR3 is CASSLRRDSGGAPGELFF. The DNA for the CDR3 is TGTGCCAGCAGTTTACGCAGAGATAGCGGGGGGGCTCCCGGGGAGCTGTTTTTT.